The 18 T cell receptor beta chains presented below share a single source sample, sequenced in a study of blood T cell repertoires in COVID-19. Clones were sequenced by immunoSEQ multiplex PCR, and TCRdb holds only the in-frame ones, with some missing. The profile shows about 320,000 clones, 85% of them singletons. Sequenced input: PBMCs or T cells enriched from blood (not recorded which). All receptors come from a woman aged 25 to 45 who had been exposed to COVID-19.

The V and J genes are TRBV27 and TRBJ1-2, with D perhaps matching TRBD1 (5 bases). V shed 0 bases and J shed 0 bases, with 8 bases lying between them. CDR1 is MNHEY and CDR2 is SMNVEV in the germline V gene (reference sequence). CDR3 size: 15 residues. The CDR3 reads CASSLSRGANYGYTF. In nucleotides, the CDR3 is TGTGCCAGCAGTTTATCGCGGGGGGCTAACTATGGCTACACCTTC.

The chain joins TRBV6-1 to TRBJ2-1; 11 bases are a match to TRBD2. The trim removed 4 bases at V and 4 bases at J, leaving 3 bases unmatched. In germline, CDR1 is MNHNS, CDR2 SASEGT. This CDR3 is 15 amino acids long. The DNA for the CDR3 is TGTGCCAGCAGTGCGACTAGCGGGGTTTACAATGAGCAGTTCTTC. It specifies CASSATSGVYNEQFF.

The chain has TRBV24-1 and TRBJ2-7; tentative D call: TRBD1 (5 bases). With 7 bases removed from V and 0 bases from J, the gap between germline ends came to 9 bases. This CDR3 spans 13 amino acids. Germline loops: CDR1 KGHDR, CDR2 SFDVKD. CDR3 protein: CATRRGTSYEQYF. The DNA of the CDR3 is TGTGCCACCAGAAGGGGAACCTCCTACGAGCAGTACTTC.

V and J are TRBV18 and TRBJ2-7; TRBD1 matches 9 bases. In germline, CDR1 is KGHSH, CDR2 LQKENI. The J segment lost 7 bases and the V segment lost 3 bases, leaving 7 bases of the junction unmatched. There are 14 residues in the CDR3. The CDR3 DNA sequence: TGTGCCAGCTCACCGGACAGGGGAGGGTGGGAGCAGTACTTC. Amino acid sequence: CASSPDRGGWEQYF.

This sequence joins TRBV15 and TRBJ2-7, with unresolved D. Trimming took 0 bases from V and 3 from J, leaving 6 bases between them. This CDR3 region has 13 residues. The V gene's germline CDR1 is LNHNV and CDR2 YYDKDF (reference sequence). The CDR3 DNA reads TGTGCCACCAGCAGAGAGTACAGCTACGAGCAGTACTTC. Translated: CATSREYSYEQYF.

The J gene is TRBJ1-2, the V gene TRBV6-5; 7 nucleotides line up with TRBD1. Losses at the gene ends were 7 bases for V and 0 bases for J; bases not matched to a gene: 5. CDR1 and CDR2 from the germline V gene are MNHEY and SVGAGI. This CDR3 is built from 14 residues. The CDR3 loop is CASNTDRTNYGYTF. The CDR3 region has the DNA TGTGCCAGCAATACGGACAGGACTAACTATGGCTACACCTTC.

The chain has TRBV5-1 and TRBJ1-5; weak D call: TRBD1 (5 bases). Between the trimmed V and J ends, which lost 0 bases and 0 bases, there was a span of 7 bases. The CDR3 covers 15 residues. The germline V gene encodes CDR1 SGHRS and CDR2 YFSETQ. The CDR3 region has the DNA TGCGCCAGCAGCTTGGGACAGACTAGCAATCAGCCCCAGCATTTT. Encoded protein: CASSLGQTSNQPQHF.

This chain links TRBV7-2 with TRBJ1-2; no clear D. The CDR3 loop spans 14 amino acids. Deletions cut 1 base from V and 4 bases from J, with 10 bases between. The germline CDR1 and CDR2 sequences are SGHTA and FQGNSA. DNA of the CDR3: TGTGCCAGCAGCTTAGGAGGGCCAGTCTATGGCTACACCTTC. It codes for CASSLGGPVYGYTF.

This rearrangement joins TRBV2 to TRBJ1-4, with D possibly matching TRBD1 (5 bases). In germline, CDR1 is SNHLY, CDR2 FYNNEI. Trimming took off 4 bases at V and 6 bases at J, with 12 bases between the two ends. CDR3 length: 14 amino acids. The DNA of the CDR3 is TGTGCCAGCAGTGTTCGGGGGGGTGATGAAAAACTGTTTTTT. Residues: CASSVRGGDEKLFF. The full variable domain, rest sourced from reference TRBV2 and TRBJ1-4, is EPEVTQTPSHQVTQMGQEVILRCVPISNHLYFYWYRQILGQKVEFLVSFYNNEISEKSEIFDDQFSVERPDGSNFTLKIRSTKLEDSAMYFCASSVRGGDEKLFFGSGTQLSVL.

The chain joins TRBV20-1 to TRBJ2-7, with D hard to call. Per the germline V gene, CDR1 is DFQATT and CDR2 is SNEGSKA (reference sequence). This CDR3 comprises 11 residues. V dropped 3 bases and J dropped 2 bases, with 5 bases sitting between them. DNA of the CDR3: TGCAGTGCTAGCGGTACCTACGAGCAGTACTTC. Translating it yields CSASGTYEQYF.

This chain links TRBV25-1 with TRBJ1-6, with 8 bases that match TRBD1. The junction had 12 bases not matched to a gene; V was cut back by 7 bases and J by 10 bases. This CDR3 contains 15 residues. The V gene's germline CDR1 is MGHDK and CDR2 SYGVNS. CDR3 in DNA: TGTGCCAGCATGTCCGGACAGGGTTATTACTCACCCCTCCACTTT. It codes for CASMSGQGYYSPLHF.

The V call is TRBV7-2, the J call TRBJ2-3; TRBD1 aligns across 8 bases. Germline V gene lookup returns CDR1 SGHTA and CDR2 FQGNSA. Trimming at V came to 4 bases and at J to 2 bases, leaving 11 bases not matched to a gene. The CDR3 contains 17 residues. CDR3 protein: CASSSSWRDRPTDTQYF. The DNA for the CDR3 is TGTGCCAGCAGCTCTAGTTGGAGGGACAGGCCCACAGATACGCAGTATTTT.

The chain carries TRBV6-5 and TRBJ1-2; 9 bases are a match to TRBD1. Trimming took 2 bases from V and 5 from J; bases not matched to a gene: 6. The germline V gene has CDR1 MNHEY and CDR2 SVGAGI. The CDR3 loop spans 15 amino acids. In nucleotides, the CDR3 is TGTGCCAGCAGTTACAGGACAGGGGCCCCATATGGCTACACCTTC. This translates into CASSYRTGAPYGYTF.

This clone was picked up one time. The rearrangement uses TRBV10-1 and TRBJ1-3, with D possibly being TRBD1 (6 bases). The CDR3 loop spans 15 amino acids. Trimming cost V 0 bases and J 0 bases, with 6 bases left between them. In germline, CDR1 is WNHNN, CDR2 SYGVQD (reference sequence). CDR3 coding DNA: TGCGCCAGCAGTGAGTCAGGGGGCTCTGGAAACACCATATATTTT. This codes for CASSESGGSGNTIYF.

The gene calls are TRBV19 and TRBJ1-2, with D maybe TRBD1 (6 bases). V was shortened by 6 bases and J by 2 bases, with 7 bases between the two germline ends. This CDR3 is built from 12 residues. The germline gives CDR1 LNHDA, CDR2 SQIVND (reference sequence). CDR3 residues: CASSGQNYGYTF. CDR3 nucleotide sequence: TGTGCCAGTAGCGGACAGAACTATGGCTACACCTTC.

V usage is TRBV28 and J usage is TRBJ1-1; weak D call: TRBD1 (6 bases). This CDR3 has 15 amino acids. The germline CDR1 and CDR2 sequences are MDHEN and SYDVKM. V was pared by 1 base and J by 0 bases, with 9 bases between. The CDR3 DNA reads TGTGCCAGCAGTTTATCCCAGGGGCTGAACACTGAAGCTTTCTTT. It specifies CASSLSQGLNTEAFF.

The chain carries TRBV29-1 and TRBJ1-2; a weak D match, TRBD1 (5 bases). Trimming pared 7 bases from V and 1 base from J, leaving 28 bases between. This CDR3 has 18 residues. Germline-derived CDR1 and CDR2 are SQVTM and ANQGSEA. CDR3 in amino acids: CSAEIMLPGLSLNYGYTF. The DNA of the CDR3 is TGCAGCGCCGAAATTATGTTACCGGGACTGAGCCTTAACTATGGCTACACCTTC.

CDR3: CATSRDPQGADQPQHF. The CDR3, as DNA: TGTGCCACCAGCAGAGATCCACAGGGGGCAGATCAGCCCCAGCATTTT. This chain links TRBV15 with TRBJ1-5; 9 bases align to TRBD1. CDR3 size: 16 residues. Germline trimming cut 0 bases from V and 5 bases from J; bases unmatched to any gene: 5. In germline, CDR1 is LNHNV, CDR2 YYDKDF (reference sequence).